This TCR beta chain was identified in a study of CD8 T cells in ankylosing spondylitis. The study's findings and limits: Existing reports had already noted some motif variants in reactive arthritis synovial fluid and blood. Peripheral blood samples showed relatively rare disease-linked clones, and these clones were CD8+. The study identified a TCR beta motif of under 10 highly homologous variants that appeared characteristic of ankylosing spondylitis blood.

In this sample, this clonotype turned up a few times. Its antigen is still unknown. Libraries of TCR beta came from quantitative 5'-RACE with molecular barcodes. TCRdb re-analysed the 5' RACE reads in MiXCR, keeping a single row per CDR3 protein. Of 350,000 to 450,000 distinct CDR3 sequences listed, roughly 20% are singletons. Germline values: CDR1 LNHDA, CDR2 SQIVND (reference sequence). Unmatched junction bases numbered 6, after V lost 3 bases and J lost 0 bases. This CDR3 is 17 amino acids long. The sequencing input was blood, either unsorted or a sorted T cell fraction (not recorded which). This TCR came from a male donor with ankylosing spondylitis or in good health (not recorded which). The chain employs TRBV19 and TRBJ2-1, with 9 bases fitting TRBD1. The CDR3 protein is CASSMDRGQGSYNEQFF. The CDR3 region has the DNA TGTGCCAGTAGTATGGATAGGGGACAGGGCTCCTACAATGAGCAGTTCTTC.